These T cell receptor beta chains were read from a single sample in a study of T-cell reconstitution after alpha-beta-depleted transplantation in children. Each CDR3 protein is one row after TCRdb ran MiXCR on the PCR reads. The sample carries 550,000 to 600,000 distinct CDR3 sequences, about 21% recorded once. The sequencing here drew on PBMCs, mostly from graft donor cells, taken 360 days after TCRalphabeta/CD19-depleted stem cell transplant. Receptors originate from a boy under two years old who had a stem cell transplant for acute myeloid leukemia, so the T cells may come from the graft donor. Both conserved end residues are part of each CDR3. Each record gives: J gene, D gene, clone size, V gene, CDR3 protein, CDR3 DNA. D genes are given only for firm matches. For some rows the clone size is stated as once, few or many, or as a class when expanded; others skip it.

TRBJ2-5,-,-,TRBV6-1,CASSEGGLETQYF,TGTGCCAGCAGTGAGGGGGGTTTGGAGACCCAGTACTTC
TRBJ1-4,-,-,TRBV20-1,CSARVGGGVEKLFF,TGCAGTGCTAGAGTAGGGGGTGGCGTTGAAAAACTGTTTTTT
TRBJ2-1,TRBD2,-,TRBV20-1,CSAPTVAGAGMYEQFF,TGCAGTGCTCCGACCGTAGCGGGGGCGGGTATGTATGAGCAGTTCTTC
TRBJ2-1,TRBD2,few,TRBV6-1,CASSARGGNNEQFF,TGTGCCAGCAGTGCTCGGGGGGGCAACAATGAGCAGTTCTTC
TRBJ2-7,-,-,TRBV21-1,CASSKTGPNGTLYEQYF,TGTGCCAGCAGCAAAACCGGGCCAAATGGGACCCTCTACGAGCAGTACTTC
TRBJ1-3,TRBD1,-,TRBV27,CASSSQTGSGGNTIYF,TGTGCCAGCAGTTCCCAGACAGGGTCGGGGGGAAACACCATATATTTT
TRBJ1-2,TRBD1,few,TRBV13,CASSFSHNRGKGYTF,TGTGCCAGCAGCTTTTCACACAACAGGGGAAAGGGCTACACCTTC
TRBJ1-1,-,-,TRBV4-2,CASSQKWSTEAFF,TGTGCCAGCAGCCAGAAGTGGAGCACTGAAGCTTTCTTT
TRBJ2-2,-,few,TRBV6-1,CASIVWTANTGELFF,TGTGCCAGCATTGTGTGGACGGCGAACACCGGGGAGCTGTTTTTT
TRBJ2-3,-,-,TRBV7-6,CASSLVESVTQYF,TGTGCCAGCAGCTTAGTAGAAAGCGTTACGCAGTATTTT
TRBJ2-3,-,-,TRBV29-1,CSVGVPTDTQYF,TGCAGCGTGGGGGTTCCCACAGATACGCAGTATTTT
TRBJ2-5,-,-,TRBV4-2,CASSQEGRGPDQETQYF,TGTGCCAGCAGCCAAGAAGGACGTGGGCCAGACCAAGAGACCCAGTACTTC
TRBJ2-3,-,-,TRBV20-1,CSPELQSTDTQYF,TGCAGCCCCGAGTTGCAGAGCACAGATACGCAGTATTTT
TRBJ2-2,TRBD2,many,TRBV5-1,CASSSRGGGRNTGELFF,TGCGCCAGCAGCTCCCGCGGCGGGGGAAGGAACACCGGGGAGCTGTTTTTT
TRBJ1-1,TRBD1,few,TRBV20-1,CSAIGFPGTGNTEAFF,TGCAGTGCTATAGGCTTTCCCGGGACAGGGAACACTGAAGCTTTCTTT
TRBJ2-7,-,many,TRBV20-1,CSARGGGTYEQYF,TGCAGTGCTAGAGGAGGGGGTACCTACGAGCAGTACTTC
TRBJ2-7,-,many,TRBV18,CASSRFRDKTYEQYF,TGTGCCAGCTCTCGATTCCGGGACAAGACCTACGAGCAGTACTTC
TRBJ2-4,-,many,TRBV20-1,CSARGAQGPLENIQYF,TGCAGTGCTAGGGGCGCCCAAGGGCCCCTGGAAAACATTCAGTACTTC